Listed below are T cell receptor beta chains from one sample, sequenced in a study of cytomegalovirus exposure and HLA in healthy donors. The protocol was immunoSEQ multiplex PCR, while the TCRdb copy is restricted to in-frame clones and leaves out a portion. The data contain around 150,000 clones, approximately 90% of them seen just once; the ten biggest clones take up 0.75% to 0.95%. The sample taken for sequencing was PBMCs. These receptors came from a woman in her twenties or thirties in good health and CMV-seronegative. The CDR3 runs from the conserved cysteine through the conserved F or W. The D gene is left open where the match is weak. Size is omitted from some rows. Given values are once, few, many or a class for expanded clones.

D,V,J,size,CDR3,DNA
TRBD1,TRBV28,TRBJ2-6,NA,CASRPGTGTGANVLTF,TGTGCCAGCAGACCCGGGACAGGGACTGGGGCCAACGTCCTGACTTTC
TRBD2,TRBV27,TRBJ2-3,once,CASSRTSGGRVDTQYF,TGTGCCAGCAGTCGGACTAGCGGGGGGCGGGTAGATACGCAGTATTTT
NA,TRBV29-1,TRBJ2-5,few,CSVEDIRGAKRETQYF,TGCAGCGTTGAAGATATCCGGGGGGCCAAAAGAGAGACCCAGTACTTC
TRBD1,TRBV27,TRBJ2-7,NA,CASRPDRGHWEQYF,TGTGCCAGCAGGCCGGACAGGGGGCATTGGGAGCAGTACTTC
TRBD1,TRBV6-5,TRBJ2-2,NA,CASSYRTGPNTGELFF,TGTGCCAGCAGTTACCGGACAGGGCCGAACACCGGGGAGCTGTTTTTT
NA,TRBV29-1,TRBJ1-2,NA,CSGAESYYGYTF,TGCAGCGGGGCAGAGAGTTACTATGGCTACACCTTC
NA,TRBV30,TRBJ1-3,NA,CAWSRGSGNTIYF,TGTGCCTGGAGCAGGGGATCTGGAAACACCATATATTTT
NA,TRBV7-9,TRBJ1-4,NA,CASSLERGGEKLFF,TGTGCCAGCAGCTTAGAAAGGGGTGGTGAAAAACTGTTTTTT
TRBD2,TRBV19,TRBJ2-7,NA,CASSMLAGAEQYF,TGTGCCAGTAGTATGTTAGCGGGGGCCGAGCAGTACTTC
NA,TRBV20-1,TRBJ2-2,NA,CSARGTGELFF,TGCAGTGCTCGGGGAACCGGGGAGCTGTTTTTT
NA,TRBV28,TRBJ2-3,NA,CASSLQGTTDTQYF,TGTGCCAGCAGTTTACAGGGCACCACAGATACGCAGTATTTT
TRBD2,TRBV5-1,TRBJ2-1,NA,CASSLRLAGDYNEQFF,TGCGCCAGCAGCTTGAGGCTAGCGGGGGACTACAATGAGCAGTTCTTC
NA,TRBV6-4,TRBJ2-1,NA,CASSDSLGVSSYNEQFF,TGTGCCAGCAGTGACTCTCTAGGGGTAAGCTCCTACAATGAGCAGTTCTTC
TRBD2,TRBV19,TRBJ2-3,NA,CASRLAGATDTQYF,TGTGCCAGTAGGCTAGCGGGCGCAACAGATACGCAGTATTTT
NA,TRBV5-6,TRBJ2-5,NA,CASSSVTGRLVETQYF,TGTGCCAGCAGCTCAGTGACGGGAAGGCTGGTTGAGACCCAGTACTTC
NA,TRBV7-9,TRBJ1-6,NA,CASSRRQNDNSPLHF,TGTGCCAGCAGCCGAAGACAGAATGATAATTCACCCCTCCACTTT
NA,TRBV19,TRBJ1-5,NA,CASSEGVLQPQHF,TGTGCCAGTAGTGAGGGGGTGTTGCAGCCCCAGCATTTT
TRBD2,TRBV4-2,TRBJ2-4,NA,CASSQDGGEGPQNIQYF,TGTGCCAGCAGCCAAGATGGGGGGGAGGGCCCCCAAAACATTCAGTACTTC
TRBD2,TRBV5-4,TRBJ2-7,NA,CASSPAGTSSYEQYF,TGTGCCAGCAGCCCAGCCGGGACTAGCTCCTACGAGCAGTACTTC
TRBD1,TRBV27,TRBJ2-7,NA,CASRETGVPYEQYF,TGTGCCAGCCGGGAGACAGGGGTGCCCTACGAGCAGTACTTC
NA,TRBV19,TRBJ1-5,once,CASSIDHYQPQHF,TGTGCCAGTAGTATAGATCATTATCAGCCCCAGCATTTT
NA,TRBV2,TRBJ2-7,NA,CAAGLPYEQYF,TGTGCCGCGGGACTGCCCTACGAGCAGTACTTC
NA,TRBV7-9,TRBJ1-2,once,CASSLGRQAQPYGYTF,TGTGCCAGCAGCTTAGGTCGACAGGCGCAACCCTATGGCTACACCTTC
NA,TRBV10-3,TRBJ2-7,NA,CAIMRDEQYF,TGTGCCATCATGAGGGACGAGCAGTACTTC
NA,TRBV19,TRBJ2-5,once,CASRRASWETQYF,TGTGCCAGTAGGCGGGCTAGTTGGGAGACCCAGTACTTC
NA,TRBV5-1,TRBJ1-5,NA,CASIRGVYSNQPQHF,TGCGCCAGCATCCGGGGGGTTTATAGCAATCAGCCCCAGCATTTT
NA,TRBV2,TRBJ1-1,NA,CASSDRHITNTEAFF,TGTGCCAGCAGTGACAGGCACATTACGAACACTGAAGCTTTCTTT
TRBD2,TRBV29-1,TRBJ2-1,NA,CSVGPGGVGNEQFF,TGCAGCGTCGGCCCGGGGGGGGTAGGAAATGAGCAGTTCTTC
TRBD2,TRBV7-2,TRBJ2-5,NA,CASSKRRASGGETQYF,TGTGCCAGCAGCAAACGAAGGGCTAGCGGGGGTGAGACCCAGTACTTC
NA,TRBV19,TRBJ1-4,NA,CASSISGGVEKLFF,TGTGCCAGTAGTATTAGTGGAGGGGTTGAAAAACTGTTTTTT
NA,TRBV28,TRBJ1-3,NA,CASSLRTVSGNTIYF,TGTGCCAGCAGTCTTCGGACAGTCTCTGGAAACACCATATATTTT
NA,TRBV7-9,TRBJ1-5,NA,CASSWGGEQPQHF,TGTGCCAGCAGCTGGGGCGGTGAGCAGCCCCAGCATTTT
NA,TRBV15,TRBJ1-4,NA,CATSRGGSLEKLFF,TGTGCCACCAGCAGAGGAGGGAGTCTCGAAAAACTGTTTTTT
NA,TRBV7-2,TRBJ1-1,NA,CASSLPREGRVRAFF,TGTGCCAGCAGCTTACCTCGGGAGGGCCGGGTGAGGGCTTTCTTT
NA,TRBV15,TRBJ1-2,once,CATSGPRTGDGYGYTF,TGTGCCACCAGCGGTCCAAGGACGGGGGATGGCTATGGCTACACCTTC
NA,TRBV28,TRBJ1-2,NA,CASSPEVAANYGYTF,TGTGCCAGCAGCCCAGAGGTGGCGGCGAACTATGGCTACACCTTC
NA,TRBV2,TRBJ2-3,NA,CASAPEGGTQYF,TGTGCCAGCGCGCCGGAGGGAGGTACGCAGTATTTT
NA,TRBV29-1,TRBJ1-2,NA,CSLGGDYGYTF,TGCAGCCTTGGGGGGGACTATGGCTACACCTTC
TRBD1,TRBV18,TRBJ2-7,NA,CASSITGDPSYEQYF,TGTGCCAGCTCAATCACAGGGGACCCCTCCTACGAGCAGTACTTC
NA,TRBV12-5,TRBJ1-1,NA,CASGWAMNTEAFF,TGTGCTAGTGGTTGGGCGATGAACACTGAAGCTTTCTTT
TRBD1,TRBV9,TRBJ1-2,NA,CASSEGAQNYGYTF,TGTGCCAGCAGCGAGGGGGCCCAAAACTATGGCTACACCTTC
TRBD1,TRBV6-1,TRBJ1-5,NA,CASRPTGRYQPQHF,TGTGCCAGCAGGCCGACAGGGAGATATCAGCCCCAGCATTTT
NA,TRBV28,TRBJ1-1,NA,CASSRRAGLQNTEAFF,TGTGCCAGCTCTCGGAGGGCAGGCCTCCAGAACACTGAAGCTTTCTTT
NA,TRBV7-8,TRBJ2-5,NA,CASRTRGLLQETQYF,TGTGCCAGCAGGACCCGTGGACTGCTCCAAGAGACCCAGTACTTC
TRBD2,TRBV19,TRBJ2-7,NA,CASSSVVAGGPVEQYF,TGTGCCAGTAGTAGCGTAGTAGCGGGAGGGCCAGTCGAGCAGTACTTC
TRBD1,TRBV11-1,TRBJ2-5,NA,CASSLGAGGETQYF,TGTGCCAGCAGCTTAGGCGCAGGGGGAGAGACCCAGTACTTC
NA,TRBV6-5,TRBJ1-1,NA,CASARLSNTEAFF,TGTGCCAGCGCGCGATTGTCGAACACTGAAGCTTTCTTT
NA,TRBV30,TRBJ2-3,once,CAWRKVGADTQYF,TGTGCCTGGAGAAAAGTGGGAGCAGATACGCAGTATTTT
TRBD2,TRBV7-2,TRBJ2-1,NA,CASSLRTSGNNEQFF,TGTGCCAGCAGCTTAAGGACTAGCGGCAACAATGAGCAGTTCTTC
NA,TRBV28,TRBJ2-1,NA,CASSPRWNEQFF,TGTGCCAGCAGCCCCCGGTGGAATGAGCAGTTCTTC
TRBD2,TRBV7-2,TRBJ2-7,NA,CASSLGDGLAGCEQYF,TGTGCCAGCAGCTTAGGCGACGGGCTAGCGGGTTGCGAGCAGTACTTC
NA,TRBV19,TRBJ1-6,NA,CASSGDAYNSPLHF,TGTGCCAGTAGTGGAGATGCCTATAATTCACCCCTCCACTTT